This TCR beta chain was retrieved from a study of glioma-infiltrating T cells after dendritic cell vaccination. Regarding the study as a whole: The cohort had few patients with full blood and tumor sets.

This clone was seen just once. Its antigen is unidentified. Time point described: after dendritic cell vaccination, including at tumor progression/relapse. TCRdb keeps only in-frame clones here, not all; method: immunoSEQ multiplex PCR. The sample shows more than 95,000 clones, 90% of them seen only once. The CDR3 covers 17 residues. Trimming took 2 bases from V and 7 from J; bases not matched to a gene: 15. The germline gives CDR1 KGHSH, CDR2 LQKENI. The rearrangement links TRBV18 to TRBJ1-2, with 8 bases fitting TRBD1. This receptor was obtained from a human donor with glioblastoma. This specimen consisted of blood, obtained after dendritic cell vaccination. The CDR3 reads CASSPLLGAGGVRGYTF. CDR3 nucleotides: TGTGCCAGCTCACCATTACTCGGGGCAGGGGGCGTTCGTGGCTACACCTTC.